This T cell receptor (beta chain) came from a study of T cells in Graves' hyperthyroidism and ophthalmopathy. The V gene lost 7 bases and the J gene lost 0 bases, with 15 bases spanning the gap. Germline values: CDR1 SGHRS, CDR2 YFSETQ. The CDR3 consists of 15 residues. RNA transcripts provided the source from which TCR beta CDR3 regions were amplified. The study used the HTBI primer set for a first-round RT-PCR of the TCR CDR3. One entry per CDR3 protein, called by TCRdb with MiXCR from the multiplex PCR reads. The sample consists of about 380,000 distinct CDR3 sequences, approximately 15% of them appearing once. The sample holds many counts of this clonotype. The antigen is not known. Study-wide results and caveats: It was a median around 6 months before onset that the model predicted ophthalmopathy.

This sequence originates from a woman aged 55-69 years with Graves' hyperthyroidism. The V call is TRBV5-1, the J call TRBJ2-3; D is uncertain. Input material: blood. The CDR3 nucleotides are TGCGCCAGCGGCGGCGGCGCAACTAGCACAGATACGCAGTATTTT. Encoded protein: CASGGGATSTDTQYF.